This TCR beta chain was found in a study of blood T cells in healthy people across ages. This CDR3 comprises 13 residues. Germline loops: CDR1 MNHEY, CDR2 SMNVEV (reference sequence). Then a second PCR, running about 6 to 11 cycles, was carried out with a sample-barcoded 5' primer and a J-beta primer mix. One entry per CDR3 protein results from TCRdb running MiXCR on the 5' RACE reads. The top ten clones hold about 3.8% of a sample with about 1.5 million distinct CDR3 sequences, approximately 43% of them seen once. Comments on this clonotype: The junction differs from germline at one of its ends, possibly a read error.

Every sample yielded at least 6.5 million isolated PBMCs. The source of this sequence is a woman aged 18 to 35 in good health. Sequencing was done on a sample of blood. The rearrangement uses TRBV27 and TRBJ2-1; the D gene is possibly TRBD2 (5 bases). The CDR3 reads CASSSGIVNKQFF. CDR3 in DNA: TGTGCCAGCAGTTCGGGGATTGTCAATAAGCAGTTCTTC.